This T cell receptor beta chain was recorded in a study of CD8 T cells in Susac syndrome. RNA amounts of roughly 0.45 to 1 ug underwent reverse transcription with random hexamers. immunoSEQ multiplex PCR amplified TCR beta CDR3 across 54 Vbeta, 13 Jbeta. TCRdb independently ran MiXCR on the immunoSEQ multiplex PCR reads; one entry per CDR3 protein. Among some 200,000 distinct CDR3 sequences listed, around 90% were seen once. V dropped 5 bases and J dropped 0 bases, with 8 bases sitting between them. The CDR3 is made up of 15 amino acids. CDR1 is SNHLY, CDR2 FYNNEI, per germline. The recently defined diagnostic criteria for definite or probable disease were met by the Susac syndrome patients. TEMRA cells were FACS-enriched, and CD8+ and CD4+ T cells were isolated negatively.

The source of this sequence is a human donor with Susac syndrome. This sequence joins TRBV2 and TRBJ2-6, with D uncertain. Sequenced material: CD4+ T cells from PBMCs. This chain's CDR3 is CASSPALSGANVLTF. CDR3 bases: TGTGCCAGCAGTCCTGCGCTCTCTGGGGCCAACGTCCTGACTTTC.